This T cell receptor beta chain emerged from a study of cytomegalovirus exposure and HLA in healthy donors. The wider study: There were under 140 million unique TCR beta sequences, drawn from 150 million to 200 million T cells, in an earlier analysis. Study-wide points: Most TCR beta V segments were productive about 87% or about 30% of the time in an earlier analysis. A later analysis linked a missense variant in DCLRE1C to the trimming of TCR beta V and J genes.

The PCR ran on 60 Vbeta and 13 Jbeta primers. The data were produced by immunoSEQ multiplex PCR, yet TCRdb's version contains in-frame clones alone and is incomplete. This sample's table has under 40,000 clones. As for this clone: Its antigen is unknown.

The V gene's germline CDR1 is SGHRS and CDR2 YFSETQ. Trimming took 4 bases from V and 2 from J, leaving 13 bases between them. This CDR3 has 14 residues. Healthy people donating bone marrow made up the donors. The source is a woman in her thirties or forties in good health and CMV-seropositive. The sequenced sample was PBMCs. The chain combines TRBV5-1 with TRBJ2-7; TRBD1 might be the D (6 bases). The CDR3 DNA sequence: TGCGCCAGCAGCGCGCAGGGGAACACCTACGAGCAGTACTTC. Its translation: CASSAQGNTYEQYF.